The 20 T cell receptor beta chains below all came from one sample that was sequenced in a study of Tregs in tolerant kidney transplant recipients. The protocol was immunoSEQ multiplex PCR, while the TCRdb copy is restricted to in-frame clones and leaves out a portion. The table includes approximately 60,000 clones, around four fifths detected once. The sequenced sample was CD4+ T cells from blood. Source of these receptors: a human donor in good health.

On this clone itself: Germline and junction disagree at one end, which may indicate a read error. The gene calls are TRBV10-2 and TRBJ1-5, with 11 bases lining up with TRBD1. Germline CDR1 and CDR2: WSHSY and SAAADI. There are 16 residues in the CDR3. The CDR3 protein is CASSRSRTGGLQPQHF. In DNA form, the CDR3 reads TGTGCCAGCAGTAGGAGCCGGACAGGGGGCCTTCAGCCCCAGCATTTT.

The rearrangement links TRBV11-1 to TRBJ2-3; TRBD2 agrees at 9 bases. Per germline, CDR1 SGHAT and CDR2 FQDESV (reference sequence). Germline trimming cut 9 bases from V and 10 bases from J; bases unmatched to any gene: 8. The length of the CDR3 is 12 residues. The CDR3 here is CASSNSGRAQYF. Here the CDR3 DNA reads TGTGCCAGTTCTAATAGCGGGAGAGCGCAGTATTTT.

In this sample, this clone turned up once. The chain carries TRBV6-5 and TRBJ2-7, with 7 bases identical to TRBD1. The V gene end was trimmed by 2 bases and the J gene end by 0 bases; junction bases not matched to a gene: 4. CDR1 and CDR2 from the germline V gene are MNHEY and SVGAGI. The CDR3 is made up of 15 amino acids. CDR3 DNA: TGTGCCAGCAGTTACCCTCGGGACAGCTCCTACGAGCAGTACTTC. This codes for CASSYPRDSSYEQYF.

This sequence joins TRBV19 and TRBJ2-5; no firm D call. V was clipped by 4 bases and J by 0 bases, with 9 bases between them. The CDR3 runs 14 residues. CDR1 and CDR2 (germline): LNHDA, SQIVND (reference sequence). CDR3: CASSREGNQETQYF. Here the CDR3 DNA reads TGTGCCAGTAGTAGGGAAGGGAACCAAGAGACCCAGTACTTC.

The chain employs TRBV4-2 and TRBJ2-5; 10 nucleotides agree with TRBD2. Germline trimming cut 4 bases from V and 1 base from J; bases unmatched to any gene: 12. The CDR3 runs to 18 residues. Per the germline V gene, CDR1 is LGHNA and CDR2 is YNFKEQ. CDR3 amino acids: CASSPQGLAGGPQETQYF. The DNA of the CDR3 is TGTGCCAGCAGCCCTCAGGGCTTAGCGGGGGGACCCCAAGAGACCCAGTACTTC.

V is TRBV27 and J is TRBJ1-2; 8 positions agree with TRBD1. The V and J ends lost 2 bases and 8 bases, in that order; junction bases with no gene match: 7. Germline values: CDR1 MNHEY, CDR2 SMNVEV (reference sequence). This CDR3 is built from 14 residues. CDR3 DNA: TGTGCCAGCAGTTTAGGGCTCGGACAGGGCGGCTACACCTTC. Amino acids: CASSLGLGQGGYTF.

This clone was observed a few times. This chain links TRBV6-4 with TRBJ2-2; no definite D call. The ends were cut back, 3 bases at V and 7 bases at J, with 9 bases in the middle. The CDR3 contains 13 residues. Germline CDR1 is MRHNA and CDR2 is SNTAGT. CDR3 sequence (DNA): TGTGCCAGCAGTGAACTGCCCGGCGGGGAGCTGTTTTTT. It codes for CASSELPGGELFF.

V is TRBV6-6 and J is TRBJ1-1, with D uncertain. This CDR3 contains 12 residues. CDR1 is MNHNY and CDR2 is SVGAGI in the germline V gene (reference sequence). Trimming shortened V by 2 bases and J by 1 base, and 2 bases separated the two germline ends. CDR3 region: CASSYRNTEAFF. The CDR3 DNA is TGTGCCAGCAGTTACCGGAACACTGAAGCTTTCTTT.

This clone has more than one count but fewer than ten. The chain is built from TRBV6-5 and TRBJ1-2; 9 bases match TRBD1. The CDR3 is 15 residues long. V trimming: 6 bases; J trimming: 4 bases; junction bases outside the gene matches: 9. Germline V gene data show CDR1 as MNHEY and CDR2 as SVGAGI. Here the CDR3 reads CASSEQGAGLYGYTF. The CDR3, as DNA: TGTGCCAGCAGCGAACAGGGGGCTGGCCTCTATGGCTACACCTTC.

The genes are TRBV30 and TRBJ1-5, with TRBD1 identical over 7 bases. J gave up 7 bases and V 2 bases, and 5 bases lay outside the gene matches. Germline values: CDR1 GTSNPN, CDR2 SVGIG (reference sequence). This CDR3 is built from 13 residues. CDR3 DNA: TGTGCCTGGAGTTTGAGGGGGCGGCAGCCCCAGCATTTT. It translates to CAWSLRGRQPQHF.

This clone has just one count. V usage is TRBV10-3 and J usage is TRBJ2-2; D possibly corresponds to TRBD2 (5 bases). V was clipped by 0 bases and J by 5 bases, with 7 bases between them. The CDR3 is 14 residues long. Germline loops: CDR1 ENHRY, CDR2 SYGVKD. The CDR3 sequence: CAISESRRTGELFF. The CDR3 nucleotides read TGTGCCATCAGTGAGTCGAGGAGGACCGGGGAGCTGTTTTTT.

The rearrangement joins TRBV5-1 to TRBJ1-1; 7 bases map to TRBD1. Germline values: CDR1 SGHRS, CDR2 YFSETQ. V lost 4 bases and J lost 6; bases outside the gene matches: 15. CDR3 length: 16 residues. The CDR3, as DNA: TGCGCCAGCAGCCTCCGGGACAGAGGGTTAGGGGCTGAAGCTTTCTTT. Translating it yields CASSLRDRGLGAEAFF. Filled out from reference TRBV5-1 and TRBJ1-1, the complete variable domain reads KAGVTQTPRYLIKTRGQQVTLSCSPISGHRSVSWYQQTPGQGLQFLFEYFSETQRNKGNFPGRFSGRQFSNSRSEMNVSTLELGDSALYLCASSLRDRGLGAEAFFGQGTRLTVV.

The V and J genes are TRBV11-2 and TRBJ2-3; D ambiguous. This CDR3 comprises 14 residues. Germline lookup yields CDR1 SGHAT and CDR2 FQNNGV. V gave up 1 base and J gave up 2 bases, with 7 bases separating them. Written as DNA, the CDR3 is TGTGCCAGCAGCTTAGGGATCCACACAGATACGCAGTATTTT. It codes for CASSLGIHTDTQYF.

The chain is built from TRBV18 and TRBJ2-5, with 7 positions matching TRBD2. The CDR3 loop spans 15 amino acids. CDR1 is KGHSH, CDR2 LQKENI, per germline. J was trimmed by 1 base and V by 1 base; bases with no gene match: 3. CDR3 loop: CASSPREGPQETQYF. DNA for the CDR3: TGTGCCAGCTCACCACGGGAGGGACCCCAAGAGACCCAGTACTTC.

The chain has TRBV6-6 and TRBJ2-2; D is unclear. The V gene's germline CDR1 is MNHNY and CDR2 SVGAGI (reference sequence). This CDR3 is 13 amino acids long. Deletions cut 10 bases from V and 3 bases from J, with 12 bases between. The chain's CDR3 is CATCPRDTGELFF. Here the CDR3 DNA reads TGTGCCACCTGCCCCCGGGACACCGGGGAGCTGTTTTTT.

The chain has TRBV4-2 and TRBJ1-2; the match to TRBD1 covers 11 bases. Germline CDR1 LGHNA, CDR2 YNFKEQ. Trimming at V came to 2 bases and at J to 5 bases, leaving 13 bases not matched to a gene. This CDR3 is built from 18 residues. The CDR3 here is CASSQSLVVGTGGYGYTF. For the CDR3, the DNA is TGTGCCAGCAGCCAAAGTTTAGTTGTTGGGACAGGGGGTTATGGCTACACCTTC.

The genes are TRBV7-9 and TRBJ2-7; no reliable D call. The CDR3 has 14 amino acids. Trimming cost V 4 bases and J 3 bases, with 13 bases left between them. The germline V gene has CDR1 SEHNR and CDR2 FQNEAQ (reference sequence). CDR3 protein: CASSSPEVGYEQYF. As DNA, the CDR3 is TGTGCCAGCAGCTCGCCTGAGGTAGGCTACGAGCAGTACTTC.

The chain employs TRBV29-1 and TRBJ1-2, with D unresolved. Germline values: CDR1 SQVTM, CDR2 ANQGSEA. The CDR3 covers 14 residues. V was pared by 4 bases and J by 2 bases, with 14 bases between. The CDR3 reads CSVGPRQANYGYTF. CDR3 DNA sequence: TGCAGCGTTGGACCGAGGCAGGCAAACTATGGCTACACCTTC.

The chain uses TRBV30 and TRBJ2-1; TRBD2 agrees at 9 bases. V lost 8 bases, J lost 7 bases, and 3 bases stayed unmatched. This CDR3 comprises 11 residues. Germline V lookup: CDR1 GTSNPN, CDR2 SVGIG (reference sequence). Written as DNA, the CDR3 is TGTGCCCTAGCGGGATATAATGAGCAGTTCTTC. Its protein product is CALAGYNEQFF.

This clone occurred a few times. This chain links TRBV4-1 with TRBJ1-1; D remains ambiguous. Trimming stripped 4 bases from V and 1 base from J, with 16 bases between. The length of the CDR3 is 16 residues. The germline V gene encodes CDR1 MGHRA and CDR2 YSYEKL. CDR3 coding DNA: TGCGCCAGCAGCCTACGCATTCTGGATCAGAACACTGAAGCTTTCTTT. It encodes CASSLRILDQNTEAFF.